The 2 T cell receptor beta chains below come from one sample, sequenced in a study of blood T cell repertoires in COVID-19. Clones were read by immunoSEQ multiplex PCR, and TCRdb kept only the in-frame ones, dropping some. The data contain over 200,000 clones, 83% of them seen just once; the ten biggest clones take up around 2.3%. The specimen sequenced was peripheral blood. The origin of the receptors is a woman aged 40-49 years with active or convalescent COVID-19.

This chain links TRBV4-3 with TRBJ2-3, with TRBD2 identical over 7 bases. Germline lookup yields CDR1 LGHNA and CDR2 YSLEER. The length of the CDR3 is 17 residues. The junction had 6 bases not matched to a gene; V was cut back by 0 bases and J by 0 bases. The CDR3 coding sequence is TGCGCCAGCAGCCAAGATGCGCTAGCGGCCAGCACAGATACGCAGTATTTT. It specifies CASSQDALAASTDTQYF.

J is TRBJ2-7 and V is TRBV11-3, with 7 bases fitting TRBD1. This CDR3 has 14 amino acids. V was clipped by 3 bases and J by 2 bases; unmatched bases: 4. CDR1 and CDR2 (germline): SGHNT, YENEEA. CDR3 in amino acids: CASSLRQGAYEQYF. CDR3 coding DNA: TGTGCCAGCAGCTTGCGACAGGGTGCCTACGAGCAGTACTTC.